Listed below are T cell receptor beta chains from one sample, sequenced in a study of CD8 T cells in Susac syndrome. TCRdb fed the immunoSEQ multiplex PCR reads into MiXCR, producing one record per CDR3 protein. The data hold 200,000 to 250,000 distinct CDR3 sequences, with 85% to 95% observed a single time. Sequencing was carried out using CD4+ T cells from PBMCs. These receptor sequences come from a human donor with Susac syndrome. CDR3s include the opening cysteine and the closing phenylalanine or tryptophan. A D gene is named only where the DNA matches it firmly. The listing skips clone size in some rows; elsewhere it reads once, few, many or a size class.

cdr3_aa: CASSVGSWVGVHQETQYF
cdr3_nt: TGTGCCAGCAGCGTAGGTTCTTGGGTCGGGGTACACCAAGAGACCCAGTACTTC
v_call: TRBV9
cdr3_length: 18
clone_size: once
j_call: TRBJ2-5
d_call: -

cdr3_aa: CASSESRSRNQPQHF
cdr3_nt: TGCGCCAGCAGTGAGTCAAGGAGCCGCAATCAGCCCCAGCATTTT
v_call: TRBV10-2
cdr3_length: 15
clone_size: once
j_call: TRBJ1-5
d_call: -

cdr3_aa: CASSPTGSGESFF
cdr3_nt: TGCGCCAGCAGCCCAACTGGTAGCGGGGAATCATTCTTC
v_call: TRBV5-1
cdr3_length: 13
clone_size: -
j_call: TRBJ2-1
d_call: TRBD2

cdr3_aa: CASSLNGDEKLFF
cdr3_nt: TGTGCCAGCAGCTTAAACGGTGATGAAAAACTGTTTTTT
v_call: TRBV11-1
cdr3_length: 13
clone_size: -
j_call: TRBJ1-4
d_call: -

cdr3_aa: CATSAQGATDTGELFF
cdr3_nt: TGTGCCACCAGTGCCCAAGGGGCGACAGATACCGGGGAGCTGTTTTTT
v_call: TRBV24-1
cdr3_length: 16
clone_size: once
j_call: TRBJ2-2
d_call: -

cdr3_aa: CATSATSETYNEQFF
cdr3_nt: TGTGCCACCAGTGCCACTAGCGAGACCTACAATGAGCAGTTCTTC
v_call: TRBV24-1
cdr3_length: 15
clone_size: -
j_call: TRBJ2-1
d_call: TRBD2

cdr3_aa: CASSPDLTYEQYF
cdr3_nt: TGCGCCAGCAGTCCAGACTTAACCTACGAGCAGTACTTC
v_call: TRBV23-1
cdr3_length: 13
clone_size: once
j_call: TRBJ2-7
d_call: -

cdr3_aa: CASSTRRGSSYNEQFF
cdr3_nt: TGTGCCAGCAGCACCCGCAGGGGTAGCTCCTACAATGAGCAGTTCTTC
v_call: TRBV7-2
cdr3_length: 16
clone_size: -
j_call: TRBJ2-1
d_call: -

cdr3_aa: CAWTLQGPYEQYF
cdr3_nt: TGTGCCTGGACACTACAGGGGCCCTACGAGCAGTACTTC
v_call: TRBV30
cdr3_length: 13
clone_size: -
j_call: TRBJ2-7
d_call: TRBD1

cdr3_aa: CAWRGPGNEQFF
cdr3_nt: TGTGCCTGGAGGGGGCCGGGCAATGAGCAGTTCTTC
v_call: TRBV30
cdr3_length: 12
clone_size: -
j_call: TRBJ2-1
d_call: -

cdr3_aa: CASSLTALNTEAFF
cdr3_nt: TGCGCCAGCAGCTTGACAGCACTGAACACTGAAGCTTTCTTT
v_call: TRBV5-1
cdr3_length: 14
clone_size: once
j_call: TRBJ1-1
d_call: -

cdr3_aa: CSVGVRKEKLFF
cdr3_nt: TGCAGCGTTGGCGTGAGGAAGGAAAAACTGTTTTTT
v_call: TRBV29-1
cdr3_length: 12
clone_size: -
j_call: TRBJ1-4
d_call: -

cdr3_aa: CSAFPSPGDEKLFF
cdr3_nt: TGCAGTGCTTTCCCGAGTCCCGGGGATGAAAAACTGTTTTTT
v_call: TRBV20-1
cdr3_length: 14
clone_size: -
j_call: TRBJ1-4
d_call: -

cdr3_aa: CASGRQGTNEKLFF
cdr3_nt: TGTGCCAGCGGCAGACAGGGGACTAATGAAAAACTGTTTTTT
v_call: TRBV3-1
cdr3_length: 14
clone_size: -
j_call: TRBJ1-4
d_call: TRBD1

cdr3_aa: CASSLGDRGFEETQYF
cdr3_nt: TGTGCCAGCAGCTTGGGGGACAGGGGGTTCGAGGAGACCCAGTACTTC
v_call: TRBV5-4
cdr3_length: 16
clone_size: -
j_call: TRBJ2-5
d_call: TRBD1

cdr3_aa: CASSLTAQSNTEAFF
cdr3_nt: TGTGCCAGCAGCTTAACGGCGCAGTCGAACACTGAAGCTTTCTTT
v_call: TRBV7-2
cdr3_length: 15
clone_size: -
j_call: TRBJ1-1
d_call: -

cdr3_aa: CSARDSGGPETQYF
cdr3_nt: TGCAGTGCTAGAGATTCAGGGGGCCCAGAGACCCAGTACTTC
v_call: TRBV20-1
cdr3_length: 14
clone_size: -
j_call: TRBJ2-5
d_call: TRBD1

cdr3_aa: CASSQAGYDTEAFF
cdr3_nt: TGCGCCAGCAGCCAAGCAGGGTATGACACTGAAGCTTTCTTT
v_call: TRBV4-3
cdr3_length: 14
clone_size: -
j_call: TRBJ1-1
d_call: -

cdr3_aa: CSARVLAGSLNEQFF
cdr3_nt: TGCAGTGCTAGAGTCCTAGCGGGGTCGCTCAATGAGCAGTTCTTC
v_call: TRBV20-1
cdr3_length: 15
clone_size: -
j_call: TRBJ2-1
d_call: TRBD2

cdr3_aa: CASRKDRGNQPQHF
cdr3_nt: TGTGCCAGCAGAAAAGACAGGGGCAATCAGCCCCAGCATTTT
v_call: TRBV6-5
cdr3_length: 14
clone_size: -
j_call: TRBJ1-5
d_call: TRBD1

cdr3_aa: CSAREGLEGTEAFF
cdr3_nt: TGCAGTGCTAGAGAGGGTCTGGAGGGGACTGAAGCTTTCTTT
v_call: TRBV20-1
cdr3_length: 14
clone_size: -
j_call: TRBJ1-1
d_call: -

cdr3_aa: CASSYGQGQPSSPLHF
cdr3_nt: TGCGCCAGCAGCTATGGACAGGGCCAGCCCAGTTCACCCCTCCACTTT
v_call: TRBV5-1
cdr3_length: 16
clone_size: -
j_call: TRBJ1-6
d_call: TRBD1

cdr3_aa: CASSDPGSQYEQYF
cdr3_nt: TGTGCCAGCAGTGATCCCGGGAGCCAGTACGAGCAGTACTTC
v_call: TRBV25-1
cdr3_length: 14
clone_size: -
j_call: TRBJ2-7
d_call: -

cdr3_aa: CASSIQGDDYGYTF
cdr3_nt: TGTGCCAGCAGCATACAGGGTGACGACTATGGCTACACCTTC
v_call: TRBV3-1
cdr3_length: 14
clone_size: -
j_call: TRBJ1-2
d_call: -

cdr3_aa: CSARDRRFYGYTF
cdr3_nt: TGCAGTGCTAGAGATAGACGGTTCTATGGCTACACCTTC
v_call: TRBV20-1
cdr3_length: 13
clone_size: -
j_call: TRBJ1-2
d_call: -

cdr3_aa: CAWTIGGELFF
cdr3_nt: TGTGCCTGGACTATTGGTGGGGAGCTGTTTTTT
v_call: TRBV30
cdr3_length: 11
clone_size: -
j_call: TRBJ2-2
d_call: -

cdr3_aa: CSVDGRGRGNYGYTF
cdr3_nt: TGCAGCGTTGATGGCAGGGGGCGCGGAAACTATGGCTACACCTTC
v_call: TRBV29-1
cdr3_length: 15
clone_size: -
j_call: TRBJ1-2
d_call: TRBD1

cdr3_aa: CASSSLTDGAYEQYF
cdr3_nt: TGTGCCAGCAGTTCCTTAACCGACGGAGCCTACGAGCAGTACTTC
v_call: TRBV6-5
cdr3_length: 15
clone_size: -
j_call: TRBJ2-7
d_call: -

cdr3_aa: CASSPTTGSSYNEQFF
cdr3_nt: TGTGCCAGCAGCCCCACGACGGGATCCTCCTACAATGAGCAGTTCTTC
v_call: TRBV7-2
cdr3_length: 16
clone_size: -
j_call: TRBJ2-1
d_call: -

cdr3_aa: CAWSAMTSNQPQHF
cdr3_nt: TGTGCCTGGAGTGCTATGACAAGCAATCAGCCCCAGCATTTT
v_call: TRBV30
cdr3_length: 14
clone_size: -
j_call: TRBJ1-5
d_call: -

cdr3_aa: CASSQGFTGQPQHF
cdr3_nt: TGCGCCAGCAGCCAAGGGTTCACGGGTCAGCCCCAGCATTTT
v_call: TRBV4-3
cdr3_length: 14
clone_size: -
j_call: TRBJ1-5
d_call: -

cdr3_aa: CATSSDTEAFF
cdr3_nt: TGTGCCACCAGCAGTGACACTGAAGCTTTCTTT
v_call: TRBV15
cdr3_length: 11
clone_size: -
j_call: TRBJ1-1
d_call: -

cdr3_aa: CASSVGGGRDSPLHF
cdr3_nt: TGTGCCAGCAGCGTAGGGGGCGGGAGAGATTCACCCCTCCACTTT
v_call: TRBV9
cdr3_length: 15
clone_size: once
j_call: TRBJ1-6
d_call: -

cdr3_aa: CASSNPSGRSKDTEAFF
cdr3_nt: TGTGCCAGCAGTAACCCCTCAGGACGGTCCAAGGACACTGAAGCTTTCTTT
v_call: TRBV6-2/TRBV6-3
cdr3_length: 17
clone_size: -
j_call: TRBJ1-1
d_call: -

cdr3_aa: CASSFPAAGELFF
cdr3_nt: TGTGCCAGCAGCTTTCCGGCGGCCGGGGAGCTGTTTTTT
v_call: TRBV11-2
cdr3_length: 13
clone_size: -
j_call: TRBJ2-2
d_call: -

cdr3_aa: CSARGGGEAYEQYF
cdr3_nt: TGCAGTGCTAGAGGCGGGGGGGAGGCCTACGAGCAGTACTTC
v_call: TRBV20-1
cdr3_length: 14
clone_size: -
j_call: TRBJ2-7
d_call: TRBD2

cdr3_aa: CATSDSGQGAYGYTF
cdr3_nt: TGTGCCACCAGTGATTCAGGACAGGGCGCGTATGGCTACACCTTC
v_call: TRBV24-1
cdr3_length: 15
clone_size: once
j_call: TRBJ1-2
d_call: TRBD1

cdr3_aa: CASSQSSFAGELFF
cdr3_nt: TGTGCCAGCAGCCAAAGCTCGTTTGCCGGGGAGCTGTTTTTT
v_call: TRBV4-2
cdr3_length: 14
clone_size: -
j_call: TRBJ2-2
d_call: -

cdr3_aa: CASSDPGYGYTF
cdr3_nt: TGTGCCAGCAGTGATCCGGGCTATGGCTACACCTTC
v_call: TRBV25-1
cdr3_length: 12
clone_size: -
j_call: TRBJ1-2
d_call: -

cdr3_aa: CSASGGPDTQYF
cdr3_nt: TGCAGCGCGTCGGGGGGTCCAGATACGCAGTATTTT
v_call: TRBV20-1
cdr3_length: 12
clone_size: -
j_call: TRBJ2-3
d_call: TRBD2

cdr3_aa: CASSPYTSGGGDTQYF
cdr3_nt: TGTGCCAGCAGCCCATATACTAGCGGGGGCGGGGATACGCAGTATTTT
v_call: TRBV7-2
cdr3_length: 16
clone_size: -
j_call: TRBJ2-3
d_call: TRBD2

cdr3_aa: CAWSPQGFINQPQHF
cdr3_nt: TGTGCCTGGTCCCCCCAGGGGTTTATCAATCAGCCCCAGCATTTT
v_call: TRBV30
cdr3_length: 15
clone_size: -
j_call: TRBJ1-5
d_call: -

cdr3_aa: CAWRVSGANVLTF
cdr3_nt: TGTGCCTGGAGGGTCTCTGGGGCCAACGTCCTGACTTTC
v_call: TRBV30
cdr3_length: 13
clone_size: -
j_call: TRBJ2-6
d_call: -

cdr3_aa: CASSTTGAETQYF
cdr3_nt: TGCGCCAGCTCTACCACAGGGGCAGAGACCCAGTACTTC
v_call: TRBV5-1
cdr3_length: 13
clone_size: -
j_call: TRBJ2-5
d_call: TRBD1

cdr3_aa: CASSLVRDPSYEQYF
cdr3_nt: TGCGCCAGCAGCTTGGTAAGGGACCCTTCCTACGAGCAGTACTTC
v_call: TRBV5-1
cdr3_length: 15
clone_size: -
j_call: TRBJ2-7
d_call: -

cdr3_aa: CASSSVGQGARNSPLHF
cdr3_nt: TGTGCCAGCAGCTCCGTCGGACAGGGGGCCCGTAATTCACCCCTCCACTTT
v_call: TRBV5-4
cdr3_length: 17
clone_size: -
j_call: TRBJ1-6
d_call: TRBD1

cdr3_aa: CASTTRVYTEVFF
cdr3_nt: TGTGCCAGCACCACTAGGGTTTACACTGAAGTTTTCTTT
v_call: TRBV6-2/TRBV6-3
cdr3_length: 13
clone_size: -
j_call: TRBJ1-1
d_call: -

cdr3_aa: CSAPPGTGQETQYF
cdr3_nt: TGCAGTGCCCCCCCCGGGACAGGACAAGAGACCCAGTACTTC
v_call: TRBV20-1
cdr3_length: 14
clone_size: -
j_call: TRBJ2-5
d_call: TRBD1

cdr3_aa: CAWSVRPAETQYF
cdr3_nt: TGTGCCTGGAGTGTACGCCCGGCGGAGACCCAGTACTTC
v_call: TRBV30
cdr3_length: 13
clone_size: once
j_call: TRBJ2-5
d_call: -

cdr3_aa: CASSVRLGSGANVLTF
cdr3_nt: TGTGCCAGTTCGGTCAGGCTGGGATCTGGGGCCAACGTCCTGACTTTC
v_call: TRBV19
cdr3_length: 16
clone_size: -
j_call: TRBJ2-6
d_call: -

cdr3_aa: CASSLYPASYEQYF
cdr3_nt: TGTGCCAGCAGCTTATATCCAGCTTCCTACGAGCAGTACTTC
v_call: TRBV7-2
cdr3_length: 14
clone_size: -
j_call: TRBJ2-7
d_call: -

cdr3_aa: CSAPTLAGGYGANVLTF
cdr3_nt: TGCAGTGCTCCGACCCTGGCAGGGGGCTATGGGGCCAACGTCCTGACTTTC
v_call: TRBV20-1
cdr3_length: 17
clone_size: -
j_call: TRBJ2-6
d_call: TRBD1

cdr3_aa: CASISQGANTEAFF
cdr3_nt: TGTGCCAGTATCAGCCAGGGGGCCAACACTGAAGCTTTCTTT
v_call: TRBV2
cdr3_length: 14
clone_size: -
j_call: TRBJ1-1
d_call: TRBD1

cdr3_aa: CASIATSGGYNEQFF
cdr3_nt: TGTGCCAGTATCGCCACTAGCGGGGGTTACAATGAGCAGTTCTTC
v_call: TRBV19
cdr3_length: 15
clone_size: -
j_call: TRBJ2-1
d_call: TRBD2